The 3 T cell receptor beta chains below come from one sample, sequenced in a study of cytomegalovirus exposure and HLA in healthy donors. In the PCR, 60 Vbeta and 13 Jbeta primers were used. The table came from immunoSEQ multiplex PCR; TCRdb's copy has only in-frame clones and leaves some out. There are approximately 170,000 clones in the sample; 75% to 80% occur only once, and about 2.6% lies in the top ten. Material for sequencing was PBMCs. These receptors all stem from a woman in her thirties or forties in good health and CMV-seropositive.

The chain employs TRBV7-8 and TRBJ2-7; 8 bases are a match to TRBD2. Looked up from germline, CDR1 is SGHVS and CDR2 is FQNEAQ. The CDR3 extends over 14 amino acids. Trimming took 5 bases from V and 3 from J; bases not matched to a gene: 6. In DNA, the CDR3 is TGTGCCAGCAGCCGGGATAGCGGGAACTACGAGCAGTACTTC. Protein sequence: CASSRDSGNYEQYF.

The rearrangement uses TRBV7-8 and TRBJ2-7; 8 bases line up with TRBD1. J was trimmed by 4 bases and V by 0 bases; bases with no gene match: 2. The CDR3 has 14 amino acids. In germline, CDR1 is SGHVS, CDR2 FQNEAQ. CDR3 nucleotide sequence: TGTGCCAGCAGCTTAGCGGACAGGGAATACGAGCAGTACTTC. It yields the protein CASSLADREYEQYF.

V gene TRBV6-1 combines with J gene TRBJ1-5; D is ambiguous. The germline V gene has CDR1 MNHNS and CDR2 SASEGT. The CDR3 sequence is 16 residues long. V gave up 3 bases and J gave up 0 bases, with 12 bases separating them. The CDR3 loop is CASSDTLPVSNQPQHF. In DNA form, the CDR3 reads TGTGCCAGCAGTGACACCCTGCCAGTTAGCAATCAGCCCCAGCATTTT.